This T cell receptor (beta chain) is from a study of shared clonotypes between healthy human individuals. Overall study results and limits: As a rule, naive subsets had a larger estimated richness than memory subsets. Clonotype sharing across donors was expected to vary with sequencing depth. Incomplete sequencing of sorted subsets was indicated by rarefaction despite large depth.

The ends were cut back, 1 base at V and 7 bases at J, with 8 bases in the middle. CDR1 and CDR2 (germline): MNHNS, SASEGT. This CDR3 has 13 amino acids. Deep was the level used in running the assay. Measured with immunoSEQ multiplex PCR; TCRdb has only the in-frame clones, and not every one. The sample contains approximately 1.4 million clones, 95% to 99% of which appear only once. This clone was recorded only once. The antigen is unknown. The sequenced sample consisted of naive CD4+ T cells sorted from blood. As to subset: CD45RA+ positively selected. This receptor was taken from a man aged 30-40 years in good health. J is TRBJ1-3 and V is TRBV6-1, with no clear D. The CDR3 DNA is TGTGCCAGCAGTGAAGGGGGTTGGAACACCATATATTTT. Its protein is CASSEGGWNTIYF.